The 25 T cell receptor beta chains given below trace back to one sample, sequenced in a study of blood T cell repertoires in COVID-19. Repertoires were generated with immunoSEQ multiplex PCR, while TCRdb's copy carries only in-frame clones and drops some. The table lists 200,000 to 300,000 clones, about 91% of them singletons. The material sequenced was peripheral blood. The receptors were sampled from a person aged 18 to 35 with COVID-19, enrolled during active disease.

The chain recombines TRBV4-3 with TRBJ1-1; 11 nucleotides match TRBD1. Germline V CDR1 and CDR2: LGHNA, YSLEER. Losses at the gene ends were 4 bases for V and 0 bases for J; bases not matched to a gene: 4. The CDR3 has 16 residues. The CDR3 reads CASSRGQGAMNTEAFF. The CDR3 region has the DNA TGCGCCAGCAGCCGCGGACAGGGGGCGATGAACACTGAAGCTTTCTTT.

The chain has TRBV6-5 and TRBJ2-7; 8 positions match TRBD1. Germline CDR1 reads MNHEY; CDR2 reads SVGAGI. The CDR3 has 15 amino acids. Germline trimming cut 4 bases from V and 2 bases from J; bases unmatched to any gene: 7. The CDR3 loop reads CASSSGQGPAYEQYF. The CDR3 DNA sequence: TGTGCCAGCAGTTCCGGACAGGGTCCAGCCTACGAGCAGTACTTC.

The chain is built from TRBV5-5 and TRBJ1-6; the D gene is possibly TRBD1 (5 bases). The CDR3 spans 17 residues. V lost 3 bases, J lost 0 bases, and 13 bases lay in between. CDR1 SGHKS and CDR2 YYEKEE come from the germline V gene (reference sequence). The CDR3 loop reads CASSSTGSSSYNSPLHF. The CDR3 nucleotides read TGTGCCAGCAGCTCTACAGGTTCTAGCTCCTATAATTCACCCCTCCACTTT.

A single count supports this clone. Other DNA sequences in this specimen translate into the identical CDR3. The chain has TRBV7-2 and TRBJ1-5, with D unclear. V was pared by 5 bases and J by 6 bases, with 8 bases between. Germline V CDR1 and CDR2: SGHTA, FQGNSA. The CDR3 spans 12 residues. The CDR3, as DNA: TGTGCCAGCAGCCCCTACGGTCAGCCCCAGCATTTT. It specifies CASSPYGQPQHF.

The gene calls are TRBV19 and TRBJ1-1; no clear D gene. CDR1 is LNHDA, CDR2 SQIVND, per germline (reference sequence). The V end was cut by 3 bases, the J end by 1 base, with 6 bases between. This CDR3 has 13 residues. The CDR3 is CASSIVWNTEAFF. Written as DNA, the CDR3 is TGTGCCAGTAGTATTGTCTGGAACACTGAAGCTTTCTTT.

The rearrangement joins TRBV19 to TRBJ1-1; perhaps TRBD1 as D (6 bases). Trimming removed 10 bases from V and 1 base from J, with 16 bases in between. The CDR3 runs to 14 residues. CDR1 is LNHDA and CDR2 is SQIVND in the germline V gene (reference sequence). The CDR3 protein is CATETGSTNTEAFF. In nucleotides, the CDR3 is TGTGCCACCGAAACAGGGTCGACGAACACTGAAGCTTTCTTT.

Of note for this clone: The sample holds other DNA sequences that translate to the same CDR3. The CDR3 DNA reads TGTGCCAGCAGCCCCTCGACAGGTTCTAACTATGGCTACACCTTC. Amino acids: CASSPSTGSNYGYTF. The rearrangement links TRBV7-9 to TRBJ1-2; D possibly corresponds to TRBD1 (6 bases). CDR1 and CDR2 (germline): SEHNR, FQNEAQ (reference sequence). V lost 5 bases to trimming and J lost 0 bases, with 13 bases between them. CDR3 length: 15 residues.

V and J are TRBV4-1 and TRBJ2-3; possible D gene TRBD2, 5 bases. The CDR3 extends over 16 amino acids. The V end lost 0 bases, the J end lost 0 bases, and 10 bases lay between the germline ends. CDR1 MGHRA and CDR2 YSYEKL come from the germline V gene. The DNA of the CDR3 is TGCGCCAGCAGCCAAGACGAGGGTGGGAGCACAGATACGCAGTATTTT. It yields the protein CASSQDEGGSTDTQYF.

V and J are TRBV7-9 and TRBJ2-1, with unresolved D. V lost 6 bases and J lost 5, with 8 bases in between. In germline, CDR1 is SEHNR, CDR2 FQNEAQ (reference sequence). This CDR3 contains 12 residues. Written as DNA, the CDR3 is TGTGCCAGCAGGCGGTACAACAATGAGCAGTTCTTC. As protein: CASRRYNNEQFF.

V is TRBV5-1 and J is TRBJ2-7; 11 nucleotides line up with TRBD2. The germline gives CDR1 SGHRS, CDR2 YFSETQ. Trimming took 4 bases from V and 3 from J; bases not matched to a gene: 3. The CDR3 is made up of 14 amino acids. The CDR3 DNA follows: TGCGCCAGCAGCGGGGGGACTAGCGGCTACGAGCAGTACTTC. Encoded protein: CASSGGTSGYEQYF. Full variable domain (missing parts from reference TRBV5-1 and TRBJ2-7): KAGVTQTPRYLIKTRGQQVTLSCSPISGHRSVSWYQQTPGQGLQFLFEYFSETQRNKGNFPGRFSGRQFSNSRSEMNVSTLELGDSALYLCASSGGTSGYEQYFGPGTRLTVT.

This rearrangement joins TRBV5-1 to TRBJ1-5; 8 bases are a match to TRBD1. CDR3 length: 15 amino acids. The J segment lost 4 bases and the V segment lost 4 bases, leaving 7 bases of the junction unmatched. Germline assignment: CDR1 SGHRS and CDR2 YFSETQ. The CDR3 sequence is CASSRRQGPNQPQHF. The DNA for the CDR3 is TGCGCCAGCAGCCGTAGACAGGGGCCAAATCAGCCCCAGCATTTT. The full variable domain, rest sourced from reference TRBV5-1 and TRBJ1-5, is KAGVTQTPRYLIKTRGQQVTLSCSPISGHRSVSWYQQTPGQGLQFLFEYFSETQRNKGNFPGRFSGRQFSNSRSEMNVSTLELGDSALYLCASSRRQGPNQPQHFGDGTRLSIL.

The genes are TRBV6-5 and TRBJ1-1, with a possible D match to TRBD1 (5 bases). The CDR3 has 11 amino acids. Trimming removed 7 bases at V and 8 bases at J, with 11 bases between. The germline CDR1 and CDR2 sequences are MNHEY and SVGAGI. The CDR3 here is CASKFGGEAFF. The CDR3 nucleotides are TGTGCCAGCAAGTTCGGGGGGGAAGCTTTCTTT.

The chain employs TRBV9 and TRBJ1-1, with D hard to call. The CDR3 has 12 residues. Looked up from germline, CDR1 is SGDLS and CDR2 is YYNGEE. Trimming shortened V by 4 bases and J by 6 bases, and 10 bases separated the two germline ends. In nucleotides, the CDR3 is TGTGCCAGCAGCCCCGCCCCGGCTGAAGCTTTCTTT. Its protein is CASSPAPAEAFF.

This clone was observed once. This chain connects TRBV5-1 to TRBJ2-1, with TRBD2 matching 14 bases. Trimming removed 5 bases from V and 7 bases from J; junction bases left unmatched: 5. The CDR3 is made up of 15 amino acids. Germline CDR1 is SGHRS and CDR2 is YFSETQ. CDR3 bases: TGCGCCAGCAGTAAAGGGACTAGCGGGAGTAATGAGCAGTTCTTC. It is translated as CASSKGTSGSNEQFF. The variable domain in full, with the rest retrieved from reference TRBV5-1 and TRBJ2-1, is KAGVTQTPRYLIKTRGQQVTLSCSPISGHRSVSWYQQTPGQGLQFLFEYFSETQRNKGNFPGRFSGRQFSNSRSEMNVSTLELGDSALYLCASSKGTSGSNEQFFGPGTRLTVL.

CDR3 DNA sequence: TGTGCCACCAGTGATTCCTCAGACAGGGGCTACGAGCAGTACTTC. Translation gives CATSDSSDRGYEQYF. The chain has TRBV24-1 and TRBJ2-7, with 8 positions matching TRBD1. Germline V gives CDR1 KGHDR, CDR2 SFDVKD. V lost 2 bases and J lost 3; bases outside the gene matches: 5. The CDR3 has 15 amino acids.

J is TRBJ1-1 and V is TRBV4-1; the match to TRBD1 covers 8 bases. V lost 3 bases and J lost 4; bases outside the gene matches: 4. This CDR3 comprises 14 residues. From germline, CDR1 is MGHRA and CDR2 YSYEKL. The CDR3 protein is CASSQDRARTEAFF. As DNA, the CDR3 is TGCGCCAGCAGCCAGGACAGGGCGCGCACTGAAGCTTTCTTT.

This clone was counted a single time. V gene TRBV2 combines with J gene TRBJ2-7; maybe TRBD1 (6 bases). The CDR3 consists of 15 residues. The germline CDR1 and CDR2 sequences are SNHLY and FYNNEI. V was trimmed by 6 bases and J by 2 bases, leaving 17 bases between them. The CDR3 region is CASRWYRDKTYEQYF. The CDR3 DNA sequence: TGTGCCAGCAGATGGTACCGGGACAAGACCTACGAGCAGTACTTC.

This chain links TRBV2 with TRBJ2-5; 8 bases line up with TRBD1. Germline lookup yields CDR1 SNHLY and CDR2 FYNNEI. With V trimmed by 2 bases and J by 5 bases, 4 bases remained unmatched. The CDR3 extends over 14 amino acids. The CDR3 here is CASSELGQVETQYF. The CDR3 nucleotides are TGTGCCAGCAGTGAATTGGGACAGGTTGAGACCCAGTACTTC.

DNA for the CDR3: TGTGCCAGCAGTTATCACGGACAGGGCGGCTATGGCTACACCTTC. Its protein product is CASSYHGQGGYGYTF. V and J are TRBV6-6 and TRBJ1-2, with 8 bases identical to TRBD1. Germline loops: CDR1 MNHNY, CDR2 SVGAGI (reference sequence). The J segment lost 4 bases and the V segment lost 3 bases, leaving 7 bases of the junction unmatched. The CDR3 is 15 amino acids.

The V and J genes are TRBV7-2 and TRBJ2-3; 8 nucleotides agree with TRBD1. CDR1 SGHTA and CDR2 FQGNSA come from the germline V gene. After removal of 5 bases from V and 1 base from J, the junction contained 8 bases not matched to a gene. CDR3 length: 16 residues. The chain's CDR3 is CASSQGTGIRTDTQYF. CDR3 nucleotides: TGTGCCAGCAGCCAAGGGACAGGAATCCGCACAGATACGCAGTATTTT.

The chain carries TRBV27 and TRBJ1-1; D is ambiguous. CDR3 size: 14 residues. V was trimmed by 0 bases and J by 4 bases, leaving 9 bases between them. Germline CDR1 MNHEY, CDR2 SMNVEV (reference sequence). DNA of the CDR3: TGTGCCAGCAGTTTATCCGCCAGTTTCACTGAAGCTTTCTTT. Translation: CASSLSASFTEAFF.

This rearrangement joins TRBV4-3 to TRBJ2-7; 13 nucleotides align to TRBD2. This CDR3 has 17 amino acids. Germline V CDR1 and CDR2: LGHNA, YSLEER. Trimming cost V 1 base and J 1 base; bases outside gene matches: 4. DNA of the CDR3: TGCGCCAGCAGCCAAGCGTGGACTAGCGGGAGTTCCTACGAGCAGTACTTC. This translates into CASSQAWTSGSSYEQYF.

This clone was seen only once. The chain carries TRBV28 and TRBJ1-3, with D possibly matching TRBD1 (6 bases). CDR3 size: 14 residues. Germline CDR1 MDHEN, CDR2 SYDVKM. V lost 4 bases to trimming and J lost 4 bases, with 11 bases between them. The CDR3 coding sequence is TGTGCCAGCAGTTCCCGGGACAAAGGAAACACCATATATTTT. This sequence encodes CASSSRDKGNTIYF.

The genes are TRBV7-2 and TRBJ2-1, with 7 bases fitting TRBD2. Germline CDR1 and CDR2: SGHTA and FQGNSA. The CDR3 extends over 16 amino acids. Losses at the gene ends were 2 bases for V and 0 bases for J; bases not matched to a gene: 4. The CDR3 sequence: CASSLSGMSSYNEQFF. The CDR3, as DNA: TGTGCCAGCAGCTTAAGCGGGATGAGCTCCTACAATGAGCAGTTCTTC.

CDR3 nucleotides: TGCGCCAGCAGCCAAGGCGCGGGACAGGGAAGGTACGAGCAGTACTTC. Amino acids: CASSQGAGQGRYEQYF. The V gene is TRBV4-3, the J gene TRBJ2-7; TRBD1 aligns across 9 bases. The V gene end was trimmed by 1 base and the J gene end by 4 bases; junction bases not matched to a gene: 8. The length of the CDR3 is 16 residues. Germline CDR1 is LGHNA and CDR2 is YSLEER.